A selection of T cell receptor beta chains follows, all from one sample in a study of blood T cell repertoires in COVID-19. The repertoire was sequenced with immunoSEQ multiplex PCR; TCRdb's copy has only in-frame clones and lacks some. Here the sample spans some 150,000 clones, roughly 82% being singletons. The specimen was peripheral blood. The receptors were sampled from a man in his sixties or seventies with acute or convalescent COVID-19. CDR3s include the opening cysteine and the closing phenylalanine or tryptophan. Each record gives: J gene, V gene, D gene, clone size, CDR3 protein, CDR3 DNA. D genes are given only for firm matches. Only part of the rows carry a size: once, few, many, or a class if the clone is expanded.

TRBJ2-1 | TRBV6-5 | TRBD1 | NA | CASRITGGPYNEQFF | TGTGCCAGCAGAATTACAGGGGGCCCCTACAATGAGCAGTTCTTC
TRBJ2-3 | TRBV6-1 | TRBD1 | NA | CASSETTGGGTDTQYF | TGTGCCAGCAGTGAAACCACAGGGGGAGGCACAGATACGCAGTATTTT
TRBJ2-7 | TRBV10-2 | TRBD2 | NA | CASSRLAGVGGEQYF | TGCGCCAGCAGCCGACTAGCGGGAGTAGGGGGCGAGCAGTACTTC
TRBJ1-4 | TRBV10-3 | NA | NA | CAISGGREKLFF | TGTGCCATCAGTGGAGGGCGGGAAAAACTGTTTTTT
TRBJ1-1 | TRBV28 | TRBD1 | NA | CASTYPTGGARTEAFF | TGTGCCAGCACCTACCCGACAGGGGGGGCTCGCACTGAAGCTTTCTTT
TRBJ1-1 | TRBV6-5 | NA | once | CASSSPGRGNTEAFF | TGTGCCAGTAGTTCTCCTGGCAGGGGCAACACTGAAGCTTTCTTT
TRBJ1-2 | TRBV5-6 | TRBD1 | NA | CASSAGTGGLGYGYTF | TGTGCCAGCAGCGCCGGGACAGGGGGCTTAGGATATGGCTACACCTTC
TRBJ2-3 | TRBV7-9 | TRBD1 | NA | CASSTYGTESTDTQYF | TGTGCCAGCAGCACCTACGGGACAGAGTCCACAGATACGCAGTATTTT
TRBJ2-7 | TRBV11-3 | NA | once | CASSLILGGEQYF | TGTGCCAGCAGCTTAATCCTAGGGGGCGAGCAGTACTTC
TRBJ1-5 | TRBV27 | NA | NA | CASSTTQGFQPQHF | TGTGCCAGCAGTACTACCCAGGGATTTCAGCCCCAGCATTTT
TRBJ1-5 | TRBV19 | NA | NA | CASSITGSNQPQHF | TGTGCCAGTAGTATTACAGGGTCGAATCAGCCCCAGCATTTT
TRBJ1-4 | TRBV9 | TRBD1 | NA | CASSNKGAGEKLFF | TGTGCCAGCAGCAACAAGGGGGCCGGTGAAAAACTGTTTTTT
TRBJ2-7 | TRBV7-9 | TRBD1 | few | CASSPGQAHVGKYEQYF | TGTGCCAGCAGCCCCGGACAGGCACATGTCGGGAAGTACGAGCAGTACTTC
TRBJ2-7 | TRBV30 | NA | NA | CAWTRDTGYEQYF | TGTGCCTGGACCCGGGACACCGGCTACGAGCAGTACTTC
TRBJ2-5 | TRBV2 | NA | NA | CASSEALAQETQYF | TGTGCCAGCAGTGAAGCGCTGGCACAAGAGACCCAGTACTTC
TRBJ2-5 | TRBV19 | TRBD1 | NA | CASSRQGSRGEETQYF | TGTGCCAGTAGTCGACAGGGGTCACGGGGAGAGGAGACCCAGTACTTC
TRBJ1-1 | TRBV18 | NA | NA | CASSPRTENTEAFF | TGTGCCAGCTCACCCAGGACAGAGAACACTGAAGCTTTCTTT